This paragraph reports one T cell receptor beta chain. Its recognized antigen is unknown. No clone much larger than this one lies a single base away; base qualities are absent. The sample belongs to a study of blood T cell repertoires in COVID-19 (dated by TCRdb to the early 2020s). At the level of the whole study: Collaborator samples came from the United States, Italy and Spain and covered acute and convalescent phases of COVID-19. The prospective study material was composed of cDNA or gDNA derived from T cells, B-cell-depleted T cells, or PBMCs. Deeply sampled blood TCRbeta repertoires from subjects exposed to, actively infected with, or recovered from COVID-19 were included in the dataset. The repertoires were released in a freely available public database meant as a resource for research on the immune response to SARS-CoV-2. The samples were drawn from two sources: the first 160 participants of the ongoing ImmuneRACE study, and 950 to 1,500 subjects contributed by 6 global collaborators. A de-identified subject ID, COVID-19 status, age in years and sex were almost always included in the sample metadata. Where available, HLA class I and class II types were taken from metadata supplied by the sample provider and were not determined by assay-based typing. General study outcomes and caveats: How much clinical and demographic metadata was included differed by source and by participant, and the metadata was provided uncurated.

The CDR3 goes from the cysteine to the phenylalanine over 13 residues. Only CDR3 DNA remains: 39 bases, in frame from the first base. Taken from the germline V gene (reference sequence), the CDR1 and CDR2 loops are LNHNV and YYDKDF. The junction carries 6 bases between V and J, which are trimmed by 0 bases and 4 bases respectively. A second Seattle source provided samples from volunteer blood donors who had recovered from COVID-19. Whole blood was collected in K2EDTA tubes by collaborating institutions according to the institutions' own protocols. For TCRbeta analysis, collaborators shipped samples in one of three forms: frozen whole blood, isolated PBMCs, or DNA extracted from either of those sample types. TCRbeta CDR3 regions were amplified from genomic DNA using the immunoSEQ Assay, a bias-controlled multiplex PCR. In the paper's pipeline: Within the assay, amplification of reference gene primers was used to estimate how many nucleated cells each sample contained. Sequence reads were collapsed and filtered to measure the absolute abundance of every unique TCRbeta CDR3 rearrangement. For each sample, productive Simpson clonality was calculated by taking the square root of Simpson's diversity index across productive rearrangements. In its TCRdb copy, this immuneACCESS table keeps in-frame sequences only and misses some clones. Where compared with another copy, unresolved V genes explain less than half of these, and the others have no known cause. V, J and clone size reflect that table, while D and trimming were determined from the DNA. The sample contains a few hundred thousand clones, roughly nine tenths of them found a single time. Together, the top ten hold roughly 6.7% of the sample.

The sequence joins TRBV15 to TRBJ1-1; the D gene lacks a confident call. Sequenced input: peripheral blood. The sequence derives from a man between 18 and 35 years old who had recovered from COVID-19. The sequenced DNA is TGTGCCACCAGCAGAGAGCCCAGCACTGAAGCTTTCTTT. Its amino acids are CATSREPSTEAFF.